Shown below are 26 T cell receptor beta chains from a single sample sequenced in a study of neurological immune-mediated disorders. TCRdb redid the calling of the 5' RACE reads with MiXCR, one entry per CDR3 protein. Among about 14,000 distinct CDR3 sequences listed, approximately 7.7% were seen once. The sequenced material came from CD8+ T cells from blood. These receptors all stem from a woman in her thirties or forties in good health.

This clonotype was recorded many times. The chain has TRBV7-9 and TRBJ1-1; the D is unclear. V was pared by 1 base and J by 1 base, with 4 bases between. The CDR3 is 13 residues long. Germline values: CDR1 SEHNR, CDR2 FQNEAQ (reference sequence). The DNA of the CDR3 is TGTGCCAGCAGCTTAGGCAGGAACACTGAAGCTTTCTTT. Protein product: CASSLGRNTEAFF. The full variable domain, with the rest looked up from reference TRBV7-9 and TRBJ1-1, is DTGVSQNPRHKITKRGQNVTFRCDPISEHNRLYWYRQTLGQGPEFLTYFQNEAQLEKSRLLSDRFSAERPKGSFSTLEIQRTEQGDSAMYLCASSLGRNTEAFFGQGTRLTVV.

This clonotype was observed many times. The chain recombines TRBV12-5 with TRBJ1-1; D not resolved. Between the trimmed V and J ends, which lost 5 bases and 2 bases, there was a span of 15 bases. The CDR3 spans 15 residues. Germline CDR1 LGHNT, CDR2 FRNRAP. The CDR3 bases are TGTGCTAGTGGTCAACCTGCAGGATACAACACTGAAGCTTTCTTT. It codes for CASGQPAGYNTEAFF.

This clonotype has a count of ten or more. The chain couples TRBV5-1 to TRBJ2-2, with TRBD2 matching 9 bases. The CDR3 extends over 18 amino acids. V gave up 0 bases and J gave up 1 base; unmatched junction bases: 7. The germline CDR1 and CDR2 sequences are SGHRS and YFSETQ. The chain's CDR3 is CASSLVVSGSLNTGELFF. The CDR3 DNA follows: TGCGCCAGCAGCTTGGTGGTTAGCGGGAGCCTGAACACCGGGGAGCTGTTTTTT.

This clonotype came up many times. The chain has TRBV28 and TRBJ2-7; TRBD1 might be the D (6 bases). Trimming took off 5 bases at V and 3 bases at J, with 17 bases between the two ends. The CDR3 runs 15 residues. Germline CDR1 is MDHEN and CDR2 is SYDVKM. The chain's CDR3 is CASSPVGTYSYEQYF. CDR3 in DNA: TGTGCCAGCAGTCCTGTTGGGACATATAGCTACGAGCAGTACTTC.

This clonotype occurred many times. The rearrangement joins TRBV27 to TRBJ2-7, with D possibly being TRBD1 (6 bases). Germline CDR1 reads MNHEY; CDR2 reads SMNVEV (reference sequence). This CDR3 comprises 14 residues. V lost 5 bases, J lost 7 bases, and 18 bases lay in between. DNA of the CDR3: TGTGCCAGCAGTGTTTTCAGGGGCTCGGGAGAGCAGTACTTC. This sequence encodes CASSVFRGSGEQYF.

Many counts were recorded for this clonotype. The V call is TRBV9, the J call TRBJ2-2; a weak D match, TRBD2 (6 bases). Germline assignment: CDR1 SGDLS and CDR2 YYNGEE. V lost 3 bases to trimming and J lost 4 bases, with 7 bases between them. The CDR3 has 13 amino acids. CDR3 sequence: CASSEEGTGELFF. DNA for the CDR3: TGTGCCAGCAGCGAGGAGGGCACCGGGGAGCTGTTTTTT.

This clonotype was seen many times. V usage is TRBV14 and J usage is TRBJ2-1; 9 bases are a match to TRBD2. Looked up from germline, CDR1 is SGHDN and CDR2 is FVKESK. V was clipped by 0 bases and J by 2 bases; unmatched bases: 8. This CDR3 contains 18 residues. CDR3 coding DNA: TGTGCCAGCAGCCAAGACGGGCCCGCGGGGGGGCCCTACAATGAGCAGTTCTTC. Protein product: CASSQDGPAGGPYNEQFF. Full variable domain (outside the CDR3, taken from reference TRBV14 and TRBJ2-1): EAGVTQFPSHSVIEKGQTVTLRCDPISGHDNLYWYRRVMGKEIKFLLHFVKESKQDESGMPNNRFLAERTGGTYSTLKVQPAELEDSGVYFCASSQDGPAGGPYNEQFFGPGTRLTVL.

This clonotype was seen ten or more times. The chain joins TRBV5-1 to TRBJ2-7; TRBD2 agrees at 11 bases. Losses at the gene ends were 4 bases for V and 0 bases for J; bases not matched to a gene: 9. Germline V gives CDR1 SGHRS, CDR2 YFSETQ. The CDR3 runs to 17 residues. CDR3 DNA: TGCGCCAGCAGCCCCGAACTAGCGGGGGCCCACTCCTACGAGCAGTACTTC. Its translation: CASSPELAGAHSYEQYF.

This clonotype occurred many times. The rearrangement joins TRBV5-5 to TRBJ2-3; D remains ambiguous. V was cut by 0 bases and J by 3 bases, with 8 bases left in between. The CDR3 consists of 14 residues. CDR1 is SGHKS, CDR2 YYEKEE, per germline (reference sequence). Written as DNA, the CDR3 is TGTGCCAGCAGCTTGGGACGAGGAACAGATACGCAGTATTTT. Its translation is CASSLGRGTDTQYF.

At least ten counts were recorded for this clonotype. The genes are TRBV5-1 and TRBJ2-1; 12 bases align to TRBD2. Germline CDR1 SGHRS, CDR2 YFSETQ. Trimming cost V 4 bases and J 4 bases; bases outside gene matches: 6. The CDR3 sequence is 16 residues long. As DNA, the CDR3 is TGCGCCAGCAGCCCAAGGACTAGCGGGATGTACAATGAGCAGTTCTTC. Its protein is CASSPRTSGMYNEQFF.

This clonotype was counted many times. The rearrangement uses TRBV11-2 and TRBJ1-2; D is uncertain. Trimming stripped 1 base from V and 8 bases from J, with 11 bases between. Germline CDR1 SGHAT, CDR2 FQNNGV. This CDR3 is built from 13 residues. The CDR3 loop reads CASSLVPAMGYTF. The CDR3 region has the DNA TGTGCCAGCAGCTTAGTGCCGGCTATGGGCTACACCTTC.

This clonotype was recorded many times. The J gene is TRBJ2-1, the V gene TRBV2; possibly TRBD1 for D (6 bases). V shed 2 bases and J shed 7 bases, with 27 bases lying between them. Germline values: CDR1 SNHLY, CDR2 FYNNEI. The CDR3 is 19 amino acids. Here the CDR3 reads CASSESLKNRASWWNEQFF. CDR3 DNA sequence: TGTGCCAGCAGTGAAAGTCTAAAAAACAGGGCCTCCTGGTGGAATGAGCAGTTCTTC.

A word on this clonotype: A much larger clone differs by one base, so this may be a read error. The chain has TRBV4-1 and TRBJ2-2, with D unclear. From germline, CDR1 is MGHRA and CDR2 YSYEKL. The length of the CDR3 is 12 residues. The CDR3 reads CASRQVPGELFF. CDR3 bases: TGCGCCAGCAGACAAGTTCCCGGGGAGCTGTTTTTT.

In this sample, this clonotype turned up many times. The V gene is TRBV7-9, the J gene TRBJ2-7; TRBD1 agrees at 9 bases. Germline CDR1 and CDR2: SEHNR and FQNEAQ (reference sequence). The CDR3 covers 15 residues. The V gene end was trimmed by 3 bases and the J gene end by 1 base; junction bases not matched to a gene: 4. DNA of the CDR3: TGTGCCAGCAGCTTTACAGGGGGCGCGTCCTACGAGCAGTACTTC. This sequence encodes CASSFTGGASYEQYF.

In this sample, this clonotype turned up many times. One junction end does not reproduce the germline sequence, and a read error may be involved. V and J are TRBV7-2 and TRBJ2-7, with 14 bases identical to TRBD2. There are 15 residues in the CDR3. Per the germline V gene, CDR1 is SGHTA and CDR2 is FQGNSA. This chain's CDR3 is CASSLTSGGAYEQYF. The CDR3 DNA follows: TGTGCCAGCAGTTTGACTAGCGGGGGGGCCTATGAGCAGTACTTC.

There are many counts of this clonotype. This chain joins TRBV4-1 and TRBJ1-2, with D perhaps TRBD1 (6 bases). The CDR3 runs 14 residues. The germline V gene encodes CDR1 MGHRA and CDR2 YSYEKL. Trimming pared 3 bases from V and 8 bases from J, leaving 16 bases between. The CDR3 sequence is CASSHVTGSGGYTF. In DNA, the CDR3 is TGCGCCAGCAGCCATGTAACAGGGTCAGGAGGCTACACCTTC.

At least ten counts were recorded for this clonotype. This sequence joins TRBV20-1 and TRBJ2-7; 9 bases are a match to TRBD1. With 1 base clipped from V and 4 bases from J, the junction kept 5 bases outside the gene matches. The CDR3 consists of 14 residues. Germline lookup yields CDR1 DFQATT and CDR2 SNEGSKA (reference sequence). CDR3 sequence: CSARGDREEYEQYF. CDR3 sequence (DNA): TGCAGTGCTAGAGGGGACAGGGAAGAATACGAGCAGTACTTC.

The table lists this clonotype with many counts. The J gene is TRBJ1-5, the V gene TRBV7-9, with D perhaps TRBD1 (5 bases). This CDR3 has 13 amino acids. Trimming pared 1 base from V and 5 bases from J, leaving 6 bases between. Germline V lookup: CDR1 SEHNR, CDR2 FQNEAQ (reference sequence). The CDR3 spells CASSLGGDQPQHF. The CDR3 region has the DNA TGTGCCAGCAGCTTAGGAGGGGATCAGCCCCAGCATTTT.

This clonotype was counted many times. This chain uses TRBV13 with TRBJ2-4; possible D gene TRBD1, 6 bases. The V gene lost 5 bases and the J gene lost 8 bases, with 19 bases spanning the gap. Germline V gene data show CDR1 as PRHDT and CDR2 as FYEKMQ (reference sequence). This CDR3 contains 15 residues. In nucleotides, the CDR3 is TGTGCCAGCAGCGACCAGGGAGCAGGGGCGGACATTCAGTACTTC. The encoded protein is CASSDQGAGADIQYF.

At least ten counts were recorded for this clonotype. The rearrangement joins TRBV4-1 to TRBJ2-7; the D gene is possibly TRBD1 (5 bases). V lost 4 bases and J lost 4, with 17 bases in between. CDR1 and CDR2 from the germline V gene are MGHRA and YSYEKL. The CDR3 is 15 residues long. The CDR3 DNA follows: TGCGCCAGCAGCCCCACTGGGCGACAGCCTTACGAGCAGTACTTC. The encoded protein is CASSPTGRQPYEQYF.

This clonotype came up many times. The V and J genes are TRBV4-1 and TRBJ1-1; TRBD1 might be the D (5 bases). Trimming stripped 4 bases from V and 4 bases from J, with 13 bases between. Per germline, CDR1 MGHRA and CDR2 YSYEKL. The CDR3 runs 14 residues. CDR3 in DNA: TGCGCCAGCAGCCGGGACGCCACGGGCACTGAAGCTTTCTTT. This codes for CASSRDATGTEAFF.

The genes are TRBV4-2 and TRBJ2-2; D is undetermined. The V and J ends lost 0 bases and 6 bases respectively, with 11 bases between them. The CDR3 runs to 15 residues. Germline V gene lookup returns CDR1 LGHNA and CDR2 YNFKEQ. The CDR3 sequence: CASSQEDPLPGELFF. The CDR3 coding sequence is TGTGCCAGCAGCCAAGAGGACCCGCTCCCCGGGGAGCTGTTTTTT.

This clonotype was picked up many times. The chain uses TRBV11-2 and TRBJ2-7; TRBD1 aligns across 8 bases. The CDR3 covers 15 residues. Germline loops: CDR1 SGHAT, CDR2 FQNNGV. Unmatched junction bases numbered 6, after V lost 0 bases and J lost 5 bases. The CDR3 reads CASSLDRGQGHEQYF. The CDR3 DNA reads as TGTGCCAGCAGCTTAGATCGAGGACAGGGACACGAGCAGTACTTC. Complete variable domain (other parts from reference TRBV11-2 and TRBJ2-7): EAGVAQSPRYKIIEKRQSVAFWCNPISGHATLYWYQQILGQGPKLLIQFQNNGVVDDSQLPKDRFSAERLKGVDSTLKIQPAKLEDSAVYLCASSLDRGQGHEQYFGPGTRLTVT.

In this sample, this clonotype turned up many times. The V gene is TRBV9, the J gene TRBJ2-5; D unclear. The CDR3 is 15 residues long. Trimming removed 0 bases at V and 5 bases at J, with 14 bases between. Germline values: CDR1 SGDLS, CDR2 YYNGEE. The CDR3 region has the DNA TGTGCCAGCAGCGTAGAGGGCACCCTGGGGGAGACCCAGTACTTC. Protein product: CASSVEGTLGETQYF.

This clonotype was detected ten times or more. V and J are TRBV28 and TRBJ2-7, with D hard to call. Trimming took 4 bases from V and 3 from J, leaving 13 bases between them. Germline lookup yields CDR1 MDHEN and CDR2 SYDVKM. CDR3 size: 14 residues. Here the CDR3 DNA reads TGTGCCAGCAGTTCATCGTTCAGATTCTACGAGCAGTACTTC. Its translation: CASSSSFRFYEQYF. The full variable domain, its missing parts supplied by reference TRBV28 and TRBJ2-7, is DVKVTQSSRYLVKRTGEKVFLECVQDMDHENMFWYRQDPGLGLRLIYFSYDVKMKEKGDIPEGYSVSREKKERFSLILESASTNQTSMYLCASSSSFRFYEQYFGPGTRLTVT.

In this sample, this clonotype turned up many times. The genes are TRBV14 and TRBJ1-1; maybe TRBD1 (6 bases). CDR3 length: 13 residues. V was clipped by 4 bases and J by 6 bases, with 12 bases between them. The V gene's germline CDR1 is SGHDN and CDR2 FVKESK. CDR3 DNA sequence: TGTGCCAGCAGCCTAAGGGGGACCCCTGAAGCTTTCTTT. Amino acid sequence: CASSLRGTPEAFF.